This T cell receptor beta chain is drawn from a study of T cell responses to AZD1222 COVID-19 vaccine. Losses at the gene ends were 7 bases for V and 1 base for J; bases not matched to a gene: 6. The V gene's germline CDR1 is SNHLY and CDR2 FYNNEI. This CDR3 is built from 14 residues. Here immunoSEQ multiplex PCR was the method, and the copy in TCRdb shows in-frame clones only, minus some. The table has about 100,000 clones, about 83% seen once; the top ten hold approximately 3.3%. The sequencing used peripheral blood, collected on day 0 of AZD1222 vaccination. This rearrangement joins TRBV2 to TRBJ2-7; 8 bases fit TRBD2. This TCR derives from an adult in good health. CDR3: CASTAGGVSYEQYF. The CDR3 DNA reads as TGTGCCAGCACCGCCGGGGGGGTATCCTACGAGCAGTACTTC.